This TCR beta chain was recovered during a study of neurological immune-mediated disorders. This clonotype was counted many times. What it binds is unknown. Study-wide results and caveats: The absence of shared CDR3 amino acid sequences among expanded clones across subjects suggests private repertoires in all groups. Multiple sclerosis patients had less TCR clonal expansion than even healthy controls, unlike HTLV-1-associated myelopathy.

The cDNA was generated by 5'RACE with 10-nucleotide random UMIs. From the 5' RACE reads, TCRdb called clonotypes with MiXCR, one entry per CDR3 protein. Of about 29,000 distinct CDR3 sequences listed, over 10% are singletons. Trimming removed 0 bases at V and 4 bases at J, with 6 bases between. The CDR3 runs to 13 residues. Germline V gene lookup returns CDR1 LGHDT and CDR2 YNNKEL (reference sequence). This clonotype was sampled from an older woman in good health. Sample: PBMCs. The rearrangement uses TRBV3-1 and TRBJ2-5, with a weak D call TRBD2 (6 bases). CDR3 protein: CASSQDGGETQYF. The CDR3 nucleotides are TGTGCCAGCAGCCAAGACGGGGGAGAGACCCAGTACTTC.